These T cell receptor beta chains were read from a single sample in a study of Ad26.COV2.S vaccination and SARS-CoV-2 variants. Clones were sequenced by immunoSEQ multiplex PCR, and TCRdb holds only the in-frame ones, with some missing. Of tens of thousands of clones listed, approximately 80% are singletons. This specimen was peripheral blood, taken after recovery from COVID-19. The receptors shown here come from a human donor who had recovered from COVID-19. The CDR3 runs from the conserved cysteine through the conserved F or W. The D gene is left open where the match is weak. Only some rows state a clone size, as once, few, many or a class for expanded clones.

TRBJ1-1 | TRBV14 | . | . | 15 | TGTGCCAGCAGCCCCCCCCGGGGAAGGGACCTTGAAGCTTTCTTT | CASSPPRGRDLEAFF
TRBJ2-1 | TRBV12-5 | . | few | 13 | TGTGCTAGTGGTCTGAGGGGCAACAATGAGCAGTTCTTC | CASGLRGNNEQFF
TRBJ2-1 | TRBV19 | . | . | 16 | TGTGCCAGTAGTTCCTCAGGGGGGTGGACCTACAATGAGCAGTTCTTC | CASSSSGGWTYNEQFF
TRBJ1-2 | TRBV6-5 | TRBD1 | . | 14 | TGTGCCAGCAGTAGGGACAGCCGGGCGCGTGGCTACACCTTC | CASSRDSRARGYTF
TRBJ2-5 | TRBV9 | . | . | 15 | TGTGCCAGCAGCTTCGGGACAGCGGGGCCAGAGACCCAGTACTTC | CASSFGTAGPETQYF
TRBJ1-1 | TRBV25-1 | . | few | 14 | TGTGCCAGCAGTTTAAGAGGGCCCGGGTCTGAAGCTTTCTTT | CASSLRGPGSEAFF
TRBJ2-7 | TRBV5-1 | TRBD2 | . | 16 | TGCGCCAGCAGCTCCGGGACTAGCGGGAGGGCGTCCGAGCAGTACTTC | CASSSGTSGRASEQYF
TRBJ1-1 | TRBV11-2 | TRBD1 | . | 13 | TGTGCCAGCAGCCACAGGGGTGATAATGAAGCTTTCTTT | CASSHRGDNEAFF
TRBJ2-7 | TRBV29-1 | . | few | 14 | TGCAGCGTTGAAGTCGGCAGAACAAGGAACGAGCAGTACTTC | CSVEVGRTRNEQYF
TRBJ2-3 | TRBV7-3 | . | few | 16 | TGTGCCAGCAGCAGAGGTCCCAGGGATTTGTCAGATACGCAGTATTTT | CASSRGPRDLSDTQYF
TRBJ1-5 | TRBV6-5 | . | . | 14 | TGTGCCAGCAGTCCCGGGACCACAGTAAAGACCCAGCATTTT | CASSPGTTVKTQHF
TRBJ2-3 | TRBV5-1 | TRBD1 | . | 14 | TGCGCCAGCAGCCGGGACAGGGTCACAGATACGCAGTATTTT | CASSRDRVTDTQYF
TRBJ2-3 | TRBV28 | TRBD1 | . | 14 | TGTGCCAGCAGGCTGGGACAGTACACAGATACGCAGTATTTT | CASRLGQYTDTQYF
TRBJ2-1 | TRBV3-1/TRBV3-2 | . | . | 15 | TGTGCCAGCAGCCCGGTGGGGGGGCCTTGGAATGAGCAGTTCTTC | CASSPVGGPWNEQFF
TRBJ2-3 | TRBV11-2 | . | once | 12 | TGTGCCAGCAGCTTAGAGCCGGATACGCAGTATTTT | CASSLEPDTQYF
TRBJ2-5 | TRBV25-1 | TRBD1 | . | 16 | TGTGCCAGCAGTTTAGGGGGCAGGGGCGTCCAAGAGACCCAGTACTTC | CASSLGGRGVQETQYF
TRBJ2-1 | TRBV10-3 | . | once | 16 | TGTGCCGTGTCGGGGCAGAAGACCTCCAAGTACAATGAGCAGTTCTTC | CAVSGQKTSKYNEQFF
TRBJ2-1 | TRBV12-5 | TRBD2 | . | 17 | TGTGCTAGTGGCCCGGGGACTAGCGGGGGCTACTACAATGAGCAGTTCTTC | CASGPGTSGGYYNEQFF
TRBJ2-7 | TRBV5-5 | . | . | 17 | TGTGCCAGCAGTTGGGGAGGGGGGCCGGACCTTGCCTACGAGCAGTACTTC | CASSWGGGPDLAYEQYF
TRBJ2-3 | TRBV6-5 | TRBD1 | . | 15 | TGTGCCAGCGCCTTAGGGACAGAGACCACAGATACGCAGTATTTT | CASALGTETTDTQYF
TRBJ2-7 | TRBV5-1 | . | . | 15 | TGCGCCAGCAGCTTGGACCGGGACAACCCATACGAGCAGTACTTC | CASSLDRDNPYEQYF
TRBJ2-5 | TRBV19 | . | few | 14 | TGTGCCAGTAGTACCCCCGGACTATGGGAGACCCAGTACTTC | CASSTPGLWETQYF
TRBJ2-6 | TRBV19 | . | . | 15 | TGTGCCAGTAGTATGGGGCAGGGCAGGCCCAACGTCCTGACTTTC | CASSMGQGRPNVLTF
TRBJ2-3 | TRBV5-4 | TRBD2 | . | 14 | TGTGCCAGCAGCCCGGGACTAGCGGCAACAACGCAGTATTTT | CASSPGLAATTQYF
TRBJ1-2 | TRBV5-1 | . | . | 18 | TGCGCCAGCAGCAGACCAGGGTTTAACAGCCCTCAGGCCTATGGCTACACCTTC | CASSRPGFNSPQAYGYTF
TRBJ2-4 | TRBV11-2 | . | . | 11 | TGTGCCAGCAGCTCTGCGAACATTCAGTACTTC | CASSSANIQYF
TRBJ2-2 | TRBV30 | TRBD2 | few | 13 | TGTGCCTGGAAGCGGGAGGGAACCGGGGAGCTGTTTTTT | CAWKREGTGELFF
TRBJ2-3 | TRBV18 | TRBD1 | . | 15 | TGTGCCAGCTCCGTTTTACAGGGGCGCACAGATACGCAGTATTTT | CASSVLQGRTDTQYF
TRBJ2-5 | TRBV5-6 | . | few | 13 | TGTGCCAGCAGCTTAAGGTACCAAGAGACCCAGTACTTC | CASSLRYQETQYF
TRBJ2-3 | TRBV19 | TRBD1 | . | 16 | TGTGCCAGTAGTATAGAAAAGGGGGCCGGCACAGATACGCAGTATTTT | CASSIEKGAGTDTQYF
TRBJ1-2 | TRBV6-6 | TRBD1 | once | 14 | TGTGCCAGCAGATCGACAGGGGTTGGCTATGGCTACACCTTC | CASRSTGVGYGYTF
TRBJ1-6 | TRBV3-1/TRBV3-2 | . | . | 13 | TGTGCCAGCAGTCGGGCCCTCAATTCACCCCTCCACTTT | CASSRALNSPLHF
TRBJ2-1 | TRBV5-8 | . | . | 18 | TGTGCCAGCAGCTTGCGGGCTAGCGCGTCCGTCTCCTACAATGAGCAGTTCTTC | CASSLRASASVSYNEQFF
TRBJ1-2 | TRBV12-5 | . | once | 15 | TGTGCTAGTGGTTTGGGCTCTCTTAGAGCCTATGGCTACACCTTC | CASGLGSLRAYGYTF
TRBJ1-6 | TRBV2 | . | few | 13 | TGTGCCAGCAGCCCAGGGTATAATTCACCCCTCCACTTT | CASSPGYNSPLHF